This record looks at one TCR beta chain sequence and its context. The sample comes from a study of blood T cell repertoires in COVID-19. On the study more broadly: The cDNA or gDNA used as material had been derived from T cells, B-cell-depleted T cells, or PBMCs.

V lost 7 bases and J 6 bases, leaving 16 bases between the germline ends. The CDR3 totals 13 residues. Germline values: CDR1 GTSNPN, CDR2 SVGIG (reference sequence). Only in-frame clones appear in the TCRdb table, and some are missing; sequencing was by immunoSEQ multiplex PCR. The table lists about 400,000 clones, 85% to 90% of them singletons, with 3% in the top ten. The sequenced sample was peripheral blood. The chain employs TRBV30 and TRBJ1-5, with a tentative D call TRBD1 (6 bases). The clonotype originates from a human donor in a cohort sampled during active COVID-19. CDR3 DNA: TGTGCCTTTGCCCCGGGGGGCGGTCAGCCCCAGCATTTT. As protein: CAFAPGGGQPQHF.